This T cell receptor (beta chain) was retrieved from a study of human T cells and chemical hapten exposure (dated by TCRdb to 2020 to 2023). Regarding the study in general: Libraries were combined into a pool for sequencing, and differences in TCR yield between samples came mainly from small differences in library volumes within the pool. Each blood RNA sample was used to sequence both TCR alpha and TCR beta chains. In alopecia patients, the study followed how the peripheral blood TCR repertoire changed in vivo over primary and secondary sensitization to diphenylcyclopropenone (DPC), a hapten.

Study-wide findings and limitations: After repeated subsampling, the strength of the expansion versus patch-test correlation and the threshold at which it became significant changed. The number of TCRs above 1 in 1000 frequency did not change with DPC sensitization; there was no evidence of global repertoire structure alterations.

Library preparation used 5' RACE. The sequencer listed for this sample is Illumina MiSeq. During library preparation, unique molecular identifiers were attached to individual cDNA molecules so that TCRs could be counted quantitatively and reproducibly. Processing in the source paper ran as follows. A median of around 100,000 TCRs per sample was observed, with a range of about 20,000 to 690,600. V, J and CDR3 annotation of the TCR reads was performed with the Decombinator software suite. For the PS versus PT1 abundance plots, all samples were subsampled to the same number of TCRs (28,000). TCRs were defined as expanded if absent before sensitization and observed at least eight times at the 2-week time point. Using fastp trimming at Q25 and MiXCR clonotype assembly, TCRdb reanalyzed the public sequencing data and kept in-frame beta chains. Each entry merges the rows of one CDR3 protein and shows their most common DNA and genes. The V and J calls shown here were made by TCRdb, not taken from the authors' results. This sample comprises some 78,000 distinct CDR3 sequences, under 10% of them detected only once. Roughly 2.4% of the sample is held by the ten biggest clonotypes.

Total RNA was isolated from unfractionated whole blood collected in Tempus Blood RNA tubes. Roughly 5 healthy volunteers acted as controls for TCR sequencing and had blood drawn at day 0, 2 weeks and 6 weeks. V loses 7 bases at its end and J loses 5 bases; junction bases beyond the gene matches: 4. The germline V gene supplies CDR1 SNHLY and CDR2 FYNNEI. Taken from cysteine to phenylalanine, the CDR3 has 14 residues. Left in the record is the CDR3 DNA by itself, 42 bases read in frame from the first base. This clonotype was observed a few times. Its antigen is still unknown. Base qualities are missing; no much larger clone stands one base away.

The receptor was isolated from a male donor in good health. The chain couples TRBV2 to TRBJ1-5; TRBD1 agrees with 11 junctional bases. The DNA is as follows: TGTGCCAGCACCGGGACAGGGGGTCATCAGCCCCAGCATTTT. Translated, it reads CASTGTGGHQPQHF. With all but the CDR3 taken from the reference TRBV2 and TRBJ1-5 genes, the full variable domain is: EPEVTQTPSHQVTQMGQEVILRCVPISNHLYFYWYRQILGQKVEFLVSFYNNEISEKSEIFDDQFSVERPDGSNFTLKIRSTKLEDSAMYFCASTGTGGHQPQHFGDGTRLSIL.